The present entry profiles one T cell receptor beta chain with its context. Its matching antigen is unknown. Second-dose recipients at about 4 or about 12 weeks were treated as one pooled group. This CDR3 comprises 13 residues. The germline V and J ends were trimmed by 0 bases and 3 bases, with 3 bases remaining between them. Germline CDR1 reads SGHTA; CDR2 reads FQGNSA. This sample is drawn from a study of T cell responses to AZD1222 COVID-19 vaccine. Notes on the study in general: Nearly half of the spike-specific TCRs reportedly recognize variant regions that carry no mutations. Donors were largely white British and mainly female; clonal diversity was possibly underestimated. After the peak T cell response, and only then, were repertoires sampled.

Profiling relied on immunoSEQ multiplex PCR, and the TCRdb table lists in-frame clones only, not all of them. The sample lists around 150,000 clones, roughly 94% occurring once. The sequence derives from an adult who received the AZD1222 COVID-19 vaccine. Sequenced material: peripheral blood, taken 28 days after the second AZD1222 dose. J is TRBJ2-1 and V is TRBV7-2; D is ambiguous. The CDR3, as DNA: TGTGCCAGCAGCTTAGCCCTCTACAATGAGCAGTTCTTC. This codes for CASSLALYNEQFF.